This TCR beta chain was obtained from a study of Ad26.COV2.S vaccination and SARS-CoV-2 variants. The repertoire was sequenced with immunoSEQ multiplex PCR; TCRdb's copy has only in-frame clones and lacks some. The sample consists of about 680,000 clones, 89% of them appearing once. Trimming shortened V by 5 bases and J by 9 bases, and 10 bases separated the two germline ends. The CDR3 runs to 12 residues. CDR1 is LNHDA, CDR2 SQIVND, per germline (reference sequence). Treatment given: about 20 received Ad26.COV2.S at low or high dose, single or two shots; a few received placebo; per-sample allocation not given. The investigators took samples on day 63 after the first vaccine or placebo injection.

Specimen: peripheral blood, collected in a trial of Ad26.COV2.S vaccine versus placebo. The TCR sequence derives from a person aged 18-60 years who received the Ad26.COV2.S COVID-19 vaccine or a placebo. The rearrangement links TRBV19 to TRBJ2-2; perhaps D is TRBD1 or TRBD2 (5 bases each). CDR3 in DNA: TGTGCCAGTAGTGGCCAGGGACGGGAGCTGTTTTTT. Residues: CASSGQGRELFF.